Presented here are 6 T cell receptor beta chains from one specimen sequenced in a study of T-cell reconstitution after alpha-beta-depleted transplantation in children. TCRbeta library preparation incorporated unique molecular identifiers. TCRdb re-analysed the PCR reads in MiXCR, keeping a single row per CDR3 protein. The table lists 97,000 or so distinct CDR3 sequences, approximately 5.4% of them singletons. The source was PBMCs, mostly from graft donor cells, collected 60 days after TCRalphabeta/CD19-depleted stem cell transplant. These receptors all come from a female patient aged 2-15 years who had a stem cell transplant for Fanconi anemia, so the T cells may come from the graft donor.

This clonotype was detected ten times or more. J is TRBJ1-2 and V is TRBV25-1, with unresolved D. Per germline, CDR1 MGHDK and CDR2 SYGVNS. Trimming took 3 bases from V and 4 from J, leaving 9 bases between them. CDR3 length: 13 residues. CDR3 residues: CASSDYGPYGYTF. CDR3 nucleotides: TGTGCCAGCAGTGACTACGGACCCTATGGCTACACCTTC.

This clonotype was seen more than once but under ten times. The junction departs from the called germline gene at one end, perhaps through a read error. This chain connects TRBV6-1 to TRBJ2-1; weak D call: TRBD2 (6 bases). CDR1 and CDR2 from the germline V gene are MNHNS and SASEGT. The CDR3 is 13 residues long. The CDR3 DNA is TGTGCCAGCAGTGGCGGGACTCCGGGTGGGATGCTCTTC. Protein product: CASSGGTPGGMLF.

This clonotype has at least ten counts. The DNA of the CDR3 is TGTGCCAGCAGCCGGGACGGAGCCTACGAGCAGTACTTC. Translation: CASSRDGAYEQYF. The chain joins TRBV3-1 to TRBJ2-7; D may correspond to TRBD1 or TRBD2 (5 bases each). The V and J ends lost 4 bases and 2 bases respectively, with 9 bases between them. The germline V gene has CDR1 LGHDT and CDR2 YNNKEL (reference sequence). The CDR3 runs 13 residues.

This clonotype has a count of ten or more. CDR3 region: CASSPRDRGGLEQFF. CDR3 nucleotides: TGTGCCAGCAGCCCTAGGGACAGGGGAGGGCTTGAGCAGTTCTTC. The V call is TRBV7-9, the J call TRBJ2-1; 10 bases match TRBD1. CDR1 is SEHNR and CDR2 is FQNEAQ in the germline V gene (reference sequence). There are 15 residues in the CDR3. Unmatched junction bases numbered 10, after V lost 5 bases and J lost 9 bases. The entire variable domain, with the rest obtained from reference TRBV7-9 and TRBJ2-1, is as follows: DTGVSQNPRHKITKRGQNVTFRCDPISEHNRLYWYRQTLGQGPEFLTYFQNEAQLEKSRLLSDRFSAERPKGSFSTLEIQRTEQGDSAMYLCASSPRDRGGLEQFFGPGTRLTVL.

This clonotype was observed at least ten times. The genes are TRBV20-1 and TRBJ2-1, with D perhaps assigned TRBD1 or TRBD2 (5 bases each). CDR1 DFQATT and CDR2 SNEGSKA come from the germline V gene (reference sequence). V lost 3 bases and J lost 14, with 14 bases in between. The CDR3 runs to 11 residues. The CDR3 DNA follows: TGCAGTGCTAGGCCACGGGACCAGAAGTTCTTC. Translating it yields CSARPRDQKFF.

This clonotype showed up many times. V is TRBV5-6 and J is TRBJ2-7, with D perhaps matching TRBD1 or TRBD2 (5 bases each). Germline CDR1 is SGHDT and CDR2 is YYEEEE. The CDR3 is 16 residues long. V was shortened by 4 bases and J by 3 bases, with 20 bases between the two germline ends. DNA of the CDR3: TGTGCCAGCAGCCCGGGTGGGGGTTACTATAACTACGAGCAGTACTTC. Translating it yields CASSPGGGYYNYEQYF.